Here is one T cell receptor beta chain with its context. This clonotype was found many times. What antigen it recognizes has not been identified. Nothing much larger sits one base from this clone, and base qualities are not available. This sample stems from a study (dated by TCRdb to about 2016). Library construction relied on RT-PCR. Data came from an Illumina MiSeq. TCRdb trimmed the raw reads at Q25, called clones with MiXCR and kept productive beta chains. Each entry merges the rows of one CDR3 protein and shows their most common DNA and genes. In all, the sample holds fewer than 800,000 distinct CDR3 sequences, and 13% to 15% of those were seen once. The ten most abundant clones make up 3.6% of the sample. The junction shows trimming of 6 bases on V and 4 bases on J, plus 13 bases between the germline ends. The CDR3 covers 13 residues, taking in both the cysteine and the phenylalanine. CDR3 DNA is the only sequence kept; it has 39 bases, read in frame from the first base.

The V gene is TRBV12-3 or TRBV12-4 and the J gene is TRBJ2-7; the D segment might be TRBD1 or TRBD2, since each matches 5 bases. The specimen was memory CD4+ T cells from blood. This TCR came from a female donor in good health, serving as a healthy control. The DNA is TGTGCCAGCAGGTCCGATGGGGGATACGAGCAGTACTTC. Protein translation: CASRSDGGYEQYF.